Listed below are T cell receptor beta chains from one sample, sequenced in a study of long-term antiretroviral therapy in people with HIV. Using immunoSEQ multiplex PCR, the repertoire was profiled, and TCRdb retains in-frame clones only, with some absent. Among over 35,000 clones listed, 80% were seen once. The sequencing used unsorted PBMCs, collected 3.4 years after starting antiretroviral therapy. The source of these receptors is a man aged 30 to 45 with HIV. Both conserved end residues are part of each CDR3. A D gene is named only where the DNA matches it firmly. Clone sizes are given selectively: once, few, many, or a class where the clone is expanded.

TRBD2 | TRBJ2-7 | . | TRBV9 | TGTGCCAGCAGCCCGGGACTAGCGGCCTACGAGCAGTACTTC | CASSPGLAAYEQYF
. | TRBJ2-7 | . | TRBV29-1 | TGCAGCGTTGTAGCGGTAACCTACGAGCAGTACTTC | CSVVAVTYEQYF
. | TRBJ2-1 | . | TRBV9 | TGTGCCAGCAGCGCATCGGACTACAATGAGCAGTTCTTC | CASSASDYNEQFF
. | TRBJ1-5 | . | TRBV27 | TGTGCCAGCAGTTCTAGCGACATGGGATTCTATAGCAATCAGCCCCAGCATTTT | CASSSSDMGFYSNQPQHF
TRBD2 | TRBJ2-7 | . | TRBV7-9 | TGTGCCAGCAGCTCGGGACTAGCTCCCTACGAGCAGTACTTC | CASSSGLAPYEQYF
TRBD1 | TRBJ2-1 | . | TRBV7-3 | TGTGCCAGCAGCTTACATCCCCGACAGGGGAGCGGCAATGAGCAGTTCTTC | CASSLHPRQGSGNEQFF
. | TRBJ2-7 | few | TRBV29-1 | TGCAGCGTTACGGTCGGGGCTAGCTCCTACGAGCAGTACTTC | CSVTVGASSYEQYF
. | TRBJ2-3 | . | TRBV19 | TGTGCCAGTAGTATGCTCCGGGCAGATACGCAGTATTTT | CASSMLRADTQYF
. | TRBJ2-6 | . | TRBV19 | TGTGCCAGTAGTATCTTGGGAATGAACCCCTCTGGGGCCAACGTCCTGACTTTC | CASSILGMNPSGANVLTF
TRBD1 | TRBJ1-1 | once | TRBV19 | TGTGCCAGTAGTATTCGGGGCAGGGGGAGGACTGAAGCTTTCTTT | CASSIRGRGRTEAFF
TRBD2 | TRBJ2-1 | . | TRBV18 | TGTGCCAGCTCGGGACTAGCGGTCAATGAGCAGTTCTTC | CASSGLAVNEQFF
TRBD2 | TRBJ2-3 | . | TRBV13 | TGTGCCAGCAGCCCGGGACTAGCGGGAGCCCCTAGCACAGATACGCAGTATTTT | CASSPGLAGAPSTDTQYF
. | TRBJ2-7 | once | TRBV28 | TGTGCCAGCACCAGAACTCCCACCTACGAGCAGTACTTC | CASTRTPTYEQYF
. | TRBJ2-3 | once | TRBV27 | TGTGCCAGCAGTCCCACCGCGGGTACGCAGTATTTT | CASSPTAGTQYF
. | TRBJ1-5 | . | TRBV21-1 | TGTGCCGGTAACCAGGGTCTTCAGCGTCAGCCCCAGCATTTT | CAGNQGLQRQPQHF
. | TRBJ1-1 | . | TRBV7-9 | TGTGCCAGCAGCCCTCAACCGAACACTGAAGCTTTCTTT | CASSPQPNTEAFF
. | TRBJ1-3 | once | TRBV18 | TGTGCCAGCTCACAGGCCAGCTCTGGAAACACCATATATTTT | CASSQASSGNTIYF
TRBD1 | TRBJ2-7 | . | TRBV5-4 | TGTGCCAGCAGCTGGGACAGAGGCGAGCAGTACTTC | CASSWDRGEQYF
. | TRBJ2-7 | . | TRBV11-2 | TGTGCCAGCAGACTTGGGCTCTCCTACGAGCAGTACTTC | CASRLGLSYEQYF
TRBD2 | TRBJ2-3 | once | TRBV10-1 | TGCGCCAGCAGCCCGAGCGGGAGGAACACAGATACGCAGTATTTT | CASSPSGRNTDTQYF
. | TRBJ2-1 | . | TRBV29-1 | TGCAGCGTTGAAGAAATCTCCAGCTCCTACAATGAGCAGTTCTTC | CSVEEISSSYNEQFF